This T cell receptor (beta chain) was captured in a study of T-cell reconstitution after alpha-beta-depleted transplantation in children. Trimming left V 6 bases short and J 3 bases short, with 10 bases between. The CDR3 spans 12 residues. The germline V gene has CDR1 SGHDT and CDR2 YYEEEE. On this clonotype itself: Antigen unknown.

TCRbeta library preparation incorporated unique molecular identifiers. TCRdb re-called the PCR reads with MiXCR, one entry per CDR3 protein. The table lists 45,000 or so distinct CDR3 sequences, 40% to 65% of them singletons. Whole-study findings and limits: The origin of high day-60 TCRbeta diversity in some patients lay in surviving recipient T cells and thymic progenitors. From newly produced T cells came most of the T-cell counts and diversity one year after transplant.

The chain is built from TRBV5-6 and TRBJ2-7; D remains ambiguous. The origin of this receptor is a boy in the first two years of life with SCID, due to receive a stem cell transplant. The material sequenced was peripheral blood, taken before TCRalphabeta/CD19-depleted stem cell transplant. CDR3 sequence reads: CASTSPGYEQYF. DNA of the CDR3: TGTGCCAGCACCTCGCCGGGCTACGAGCAGTACTTC.